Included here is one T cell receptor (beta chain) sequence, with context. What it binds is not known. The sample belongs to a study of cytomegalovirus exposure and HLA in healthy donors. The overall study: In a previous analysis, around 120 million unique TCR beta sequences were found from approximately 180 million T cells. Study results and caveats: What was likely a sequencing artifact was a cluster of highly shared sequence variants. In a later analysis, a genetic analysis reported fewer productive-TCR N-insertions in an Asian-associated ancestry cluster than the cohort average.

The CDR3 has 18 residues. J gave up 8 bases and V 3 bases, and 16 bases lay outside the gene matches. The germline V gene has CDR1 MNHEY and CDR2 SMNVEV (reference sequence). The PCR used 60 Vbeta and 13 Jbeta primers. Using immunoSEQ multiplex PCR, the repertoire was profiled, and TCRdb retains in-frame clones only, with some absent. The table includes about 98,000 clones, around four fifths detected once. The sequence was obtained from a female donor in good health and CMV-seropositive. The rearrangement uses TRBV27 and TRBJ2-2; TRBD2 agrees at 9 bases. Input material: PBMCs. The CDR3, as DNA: TGTGCCAGCAGTTTCTCCCCTCCCGGGACTAGCCGGTCTGGGGAGCTGTTTTTT. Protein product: CASSFSPPGTSRSGELFF.